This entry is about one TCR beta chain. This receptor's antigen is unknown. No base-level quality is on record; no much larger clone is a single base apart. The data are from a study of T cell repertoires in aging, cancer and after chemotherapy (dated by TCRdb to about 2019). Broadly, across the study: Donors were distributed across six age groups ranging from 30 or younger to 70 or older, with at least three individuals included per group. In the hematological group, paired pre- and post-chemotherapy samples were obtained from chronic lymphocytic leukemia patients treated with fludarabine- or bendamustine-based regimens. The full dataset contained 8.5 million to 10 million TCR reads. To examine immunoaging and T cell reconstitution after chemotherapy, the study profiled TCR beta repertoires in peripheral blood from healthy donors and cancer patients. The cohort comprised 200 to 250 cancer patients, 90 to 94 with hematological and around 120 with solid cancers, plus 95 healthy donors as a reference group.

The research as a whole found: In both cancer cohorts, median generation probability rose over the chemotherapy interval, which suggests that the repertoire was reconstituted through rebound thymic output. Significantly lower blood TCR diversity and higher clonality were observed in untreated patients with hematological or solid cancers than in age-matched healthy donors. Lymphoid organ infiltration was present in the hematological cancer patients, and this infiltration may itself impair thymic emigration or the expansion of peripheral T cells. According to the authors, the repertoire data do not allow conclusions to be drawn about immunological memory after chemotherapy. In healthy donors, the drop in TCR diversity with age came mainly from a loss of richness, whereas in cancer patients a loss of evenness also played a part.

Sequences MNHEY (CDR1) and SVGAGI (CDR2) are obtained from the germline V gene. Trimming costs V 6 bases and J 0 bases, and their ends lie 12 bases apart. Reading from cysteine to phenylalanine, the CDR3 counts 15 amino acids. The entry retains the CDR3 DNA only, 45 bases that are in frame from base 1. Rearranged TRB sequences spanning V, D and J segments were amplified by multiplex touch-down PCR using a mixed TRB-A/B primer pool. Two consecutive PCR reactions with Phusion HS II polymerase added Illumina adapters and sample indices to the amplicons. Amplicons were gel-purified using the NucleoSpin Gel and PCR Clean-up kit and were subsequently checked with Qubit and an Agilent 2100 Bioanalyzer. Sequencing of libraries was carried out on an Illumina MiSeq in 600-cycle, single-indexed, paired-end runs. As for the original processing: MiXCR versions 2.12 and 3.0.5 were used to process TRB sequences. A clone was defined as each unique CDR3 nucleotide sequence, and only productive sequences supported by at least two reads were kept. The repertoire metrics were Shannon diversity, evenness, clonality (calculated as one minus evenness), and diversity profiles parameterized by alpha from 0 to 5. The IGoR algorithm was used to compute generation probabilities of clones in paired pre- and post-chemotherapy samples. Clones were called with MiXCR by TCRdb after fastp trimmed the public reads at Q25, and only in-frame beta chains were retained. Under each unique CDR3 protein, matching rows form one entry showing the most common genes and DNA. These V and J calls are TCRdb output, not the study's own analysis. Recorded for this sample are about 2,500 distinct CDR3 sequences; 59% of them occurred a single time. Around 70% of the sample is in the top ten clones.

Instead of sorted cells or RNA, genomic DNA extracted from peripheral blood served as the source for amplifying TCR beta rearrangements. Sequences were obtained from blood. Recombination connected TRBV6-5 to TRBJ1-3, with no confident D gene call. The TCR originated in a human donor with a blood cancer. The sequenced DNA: TGTGCCAGCAGCCCTTTTTACAACTCTGGAAACACCATATATTTT. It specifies CASSPFYNSGNTIYF.